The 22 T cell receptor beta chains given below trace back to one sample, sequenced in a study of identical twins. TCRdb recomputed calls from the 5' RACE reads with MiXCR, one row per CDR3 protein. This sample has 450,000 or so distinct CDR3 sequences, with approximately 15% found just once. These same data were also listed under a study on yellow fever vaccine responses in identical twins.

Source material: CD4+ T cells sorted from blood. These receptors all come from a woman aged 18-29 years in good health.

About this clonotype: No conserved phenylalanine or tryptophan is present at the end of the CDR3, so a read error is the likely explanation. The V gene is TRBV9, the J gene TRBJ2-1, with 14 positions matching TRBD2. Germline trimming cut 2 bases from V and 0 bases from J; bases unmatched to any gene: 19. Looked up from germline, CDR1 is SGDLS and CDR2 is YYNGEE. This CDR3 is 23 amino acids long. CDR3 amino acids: CASSVRTSGRSVLPGSSYNEQFL. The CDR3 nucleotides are TGTGCCAGCAGCGTTAGGACTAGCGGGAGGTCGGTGCTTCCGGGCAGCTCCTACAATGAGCAGTTCTTG.

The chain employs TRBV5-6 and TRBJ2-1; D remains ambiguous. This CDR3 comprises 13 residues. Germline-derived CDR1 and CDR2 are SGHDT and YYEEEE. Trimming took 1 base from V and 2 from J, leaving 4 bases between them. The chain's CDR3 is CASSLRTYNEQFF. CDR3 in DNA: TGTGCCAGCAGCTTGAGGACCTACAATGAGCAGTTCTTC.

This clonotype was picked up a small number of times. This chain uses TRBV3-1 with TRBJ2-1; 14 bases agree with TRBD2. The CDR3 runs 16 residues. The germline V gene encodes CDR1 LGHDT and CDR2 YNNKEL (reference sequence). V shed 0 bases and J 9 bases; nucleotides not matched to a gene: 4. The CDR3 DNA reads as TGTGCCAGCAGCCAAGAGGGACTAGCGGGAGTCCCTGAGCAGTTCTTC. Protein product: CASSQEGLAGVPEQFF.

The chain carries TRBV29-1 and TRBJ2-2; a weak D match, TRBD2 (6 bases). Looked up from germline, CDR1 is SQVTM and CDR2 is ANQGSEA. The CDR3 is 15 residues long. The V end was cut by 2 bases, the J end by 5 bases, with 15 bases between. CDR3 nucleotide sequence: TGCAGCGTTGAAACATCACGGAGGGCTACCGGGGAGCTGTTTTTT. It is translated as CSVETSRRATGELFF.

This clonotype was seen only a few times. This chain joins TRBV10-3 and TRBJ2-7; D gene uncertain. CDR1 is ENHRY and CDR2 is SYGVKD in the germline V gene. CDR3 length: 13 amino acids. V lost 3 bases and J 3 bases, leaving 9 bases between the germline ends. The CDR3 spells CAISEYQDYEQYF. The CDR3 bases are TGTGCCATCAGTGAATACCAAGACTACGAGCAGTACTTC.

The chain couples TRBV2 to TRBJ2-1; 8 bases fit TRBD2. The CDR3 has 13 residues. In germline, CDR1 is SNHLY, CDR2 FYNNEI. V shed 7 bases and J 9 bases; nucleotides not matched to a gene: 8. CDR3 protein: CASKGSGASEQFF. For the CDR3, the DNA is TGTGCCAGCAAGGGTAGCGGGGCAAGTGAGCAGTTCTTC.

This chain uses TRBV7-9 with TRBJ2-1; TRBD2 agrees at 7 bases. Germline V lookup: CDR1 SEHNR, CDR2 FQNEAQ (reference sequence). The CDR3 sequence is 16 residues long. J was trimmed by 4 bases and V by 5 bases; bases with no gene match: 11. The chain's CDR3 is CASSHQRGGNYNEQFF. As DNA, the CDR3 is TGTGCCAGCAGCCACCAGCGGGGCGGGAATTACAATGAGCAGTTCTTC.

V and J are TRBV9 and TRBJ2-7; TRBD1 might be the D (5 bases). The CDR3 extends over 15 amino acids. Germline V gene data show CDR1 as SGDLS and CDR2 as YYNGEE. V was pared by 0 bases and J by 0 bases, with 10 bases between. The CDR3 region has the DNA TGTGCCAGCAGCGTAGATCCAGGGAACTCCTACGAGCAGTACTTC. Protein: CASSVDPGNSYEQYF.

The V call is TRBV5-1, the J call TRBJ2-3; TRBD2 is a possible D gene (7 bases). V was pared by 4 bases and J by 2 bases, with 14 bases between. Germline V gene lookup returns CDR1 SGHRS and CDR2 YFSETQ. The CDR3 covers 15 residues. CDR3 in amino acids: CASSVSGDYTDTQYF. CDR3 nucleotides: TGCGCCAGCAGCGTCTCAGGGGACTACACAGATACGCAGTATTTT.

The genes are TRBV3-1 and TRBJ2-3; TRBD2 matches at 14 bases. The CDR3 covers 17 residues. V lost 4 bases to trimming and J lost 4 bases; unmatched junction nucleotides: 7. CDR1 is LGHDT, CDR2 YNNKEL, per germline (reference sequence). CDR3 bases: TGTGCCAGCAGCCTTCCCGGACTAGCGGGGGGTCCAGATACGCAGTATTTT. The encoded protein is CASSLPGLAGGPDTQYF.

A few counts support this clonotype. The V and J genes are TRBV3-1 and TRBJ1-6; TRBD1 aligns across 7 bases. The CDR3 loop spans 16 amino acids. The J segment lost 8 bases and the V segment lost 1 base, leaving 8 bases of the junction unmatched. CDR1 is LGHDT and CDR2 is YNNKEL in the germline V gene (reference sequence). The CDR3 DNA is TGTGCCAGCAGCCAAGGGACAGGCGAGGGTCATTCACCCCTCCACTTT. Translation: CASSQGTGEGHSPLHF.

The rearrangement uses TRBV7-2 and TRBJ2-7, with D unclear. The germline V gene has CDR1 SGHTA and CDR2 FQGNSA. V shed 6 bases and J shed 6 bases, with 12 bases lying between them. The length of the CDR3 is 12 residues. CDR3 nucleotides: TGTGCCAGCAGTATTAACAAGGGCGAGCAGTACTTC. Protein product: CASSINKGEQYF.

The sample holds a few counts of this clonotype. CDR3 region: CASSLALSGGQETQYF. The CDR3 nucleotides read TGTGCCAGCAGCTTAGCGCTGTCGGGAGGGCAAGAGACCCAGTACTTC. J is TRBJ2-5 and V is TRBV7-2; 8 nucleotides match TRBD2. Germline V gives CDR1 SGHTA, CDR2 FQGNSA. The CDR3 contains 16 residues. Trimming removed 0 bases from V and 2 bases from J; junction bases left unmatched: 5. Full variable domain (missing parts from reference TRBV7-2 and TRBJ2-5): GAGVSQSPSNKVTEKGKDVELRCDPISGHTALYWYRQSLGQGLEFLIYFQGNSAPDKSGLPSDRFSAERTGGSVSTLTIQRTQQEDSAVYLCASSLALSGGQETQYFGPGTRLLVL.

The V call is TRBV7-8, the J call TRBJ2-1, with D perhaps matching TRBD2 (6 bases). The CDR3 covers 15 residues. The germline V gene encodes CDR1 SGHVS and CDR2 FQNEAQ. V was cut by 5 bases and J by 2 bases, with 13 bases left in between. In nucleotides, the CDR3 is TGTGCCAGCAGCCCTTTAGCGGAGGCCTACAATGAGCAGTTCTTC. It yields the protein CASSPLAEAYNEQFF.

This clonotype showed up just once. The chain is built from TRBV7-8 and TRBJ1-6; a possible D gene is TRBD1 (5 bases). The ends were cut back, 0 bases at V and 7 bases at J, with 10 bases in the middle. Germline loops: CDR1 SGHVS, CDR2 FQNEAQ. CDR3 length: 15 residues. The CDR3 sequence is CASSLAGTQNSPLHF. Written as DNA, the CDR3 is TGTGCCAGCAGCTTAGCCGGGACTCAAAATTCACCCCTCCACTTT. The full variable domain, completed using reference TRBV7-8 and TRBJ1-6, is GAGVSQSPRYKVAKRGQDVALRCDPISGHVSLFWYQQALGQGPEFLTYFQNEAQLDKSGLPSDRFFAERPEGSVSTLKIQRTQQEDSAVYLCASSLAGTQNSPLHFGNGTRLTVT.

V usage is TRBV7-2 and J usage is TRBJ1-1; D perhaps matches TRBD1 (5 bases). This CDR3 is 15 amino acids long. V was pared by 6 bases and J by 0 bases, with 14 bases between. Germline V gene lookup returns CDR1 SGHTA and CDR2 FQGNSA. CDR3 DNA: TGTGCCAGCAGTCCACTTCAGGGACTGAACACTGAAGCTTTCTTT. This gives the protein CASSPLQGLNTEAFF.

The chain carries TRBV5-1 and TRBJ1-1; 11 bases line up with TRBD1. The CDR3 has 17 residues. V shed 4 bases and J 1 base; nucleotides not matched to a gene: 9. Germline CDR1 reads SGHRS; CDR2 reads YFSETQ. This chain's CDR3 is CASSPGQGAYPNTEAFF. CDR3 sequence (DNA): TGCGCCAGCAGCCCCGGACAGGGGGCATATCCGAACACTGAAGCTTTCTTT.

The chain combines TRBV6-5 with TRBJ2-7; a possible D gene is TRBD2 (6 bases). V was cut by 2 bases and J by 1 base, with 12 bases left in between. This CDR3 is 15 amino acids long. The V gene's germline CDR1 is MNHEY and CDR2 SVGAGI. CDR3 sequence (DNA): TGTGCCAGCAGTTACGGGCGGGGTGGGTCCTACGAGCAGTACTTC. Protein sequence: CASSYGRGGSYEQYF.

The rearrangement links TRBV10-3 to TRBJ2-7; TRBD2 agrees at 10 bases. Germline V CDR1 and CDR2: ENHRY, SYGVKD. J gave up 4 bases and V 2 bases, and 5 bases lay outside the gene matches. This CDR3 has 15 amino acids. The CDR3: CAISERLAGDYEQYF. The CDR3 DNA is TGTGCCATCAGTGAGAGGCTAGCGGGGGATTACGAGCAGTACTTC.

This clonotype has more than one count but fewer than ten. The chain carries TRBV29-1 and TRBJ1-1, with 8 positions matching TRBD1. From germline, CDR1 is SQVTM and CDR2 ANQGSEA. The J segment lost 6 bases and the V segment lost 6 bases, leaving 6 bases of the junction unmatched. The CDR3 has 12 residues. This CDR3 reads CSVLRGRAEAFF. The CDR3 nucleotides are TGCAGCGTCCTCAGGGGGCGAGCTGAAGCTTTCTTT.

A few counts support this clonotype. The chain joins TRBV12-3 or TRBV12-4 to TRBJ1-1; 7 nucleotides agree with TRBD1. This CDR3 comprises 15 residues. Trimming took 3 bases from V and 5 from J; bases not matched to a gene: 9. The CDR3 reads CASSFKWPGGTEAFF. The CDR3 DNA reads TGTGCCAGCAGTTTTAAGTGGCCAGGGGGTACTGAAGCTTTCTTT.

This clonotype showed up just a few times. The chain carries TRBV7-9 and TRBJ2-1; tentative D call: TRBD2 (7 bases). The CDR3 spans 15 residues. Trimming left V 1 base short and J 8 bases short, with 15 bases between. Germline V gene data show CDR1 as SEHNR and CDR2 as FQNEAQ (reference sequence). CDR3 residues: CASSLGSGGSDEQFF. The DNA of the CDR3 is TGTGCCAGCAGCTTAGGTTCGGGGGGCTCAGATGAGCAGTTCTTC.